A single sample gave rise to the 11 T cell receptor beta chains below, sequenced in a study of T cell responses to AZD1222 COVID-19 vaccine (dated by TCRdb to the early 2020s). In light of the paper, this sample's time point label describes: baseline before first vaccination. The treatment or condition label, as the study defines it: meningococcal conjugate vaccine given as trial control. The library was built by means of the immunoSEQ multiplex PCR assay. Entries here come from immuneACCESS through TCRdb and include only in-frame sequences with V and J called. Some clones fail to appear in such tables; in the studies checked, an unresolved V gene covers under half of the shortfall, and the cause of the remainder is unknown. Recorded for this sample are some 96,000 clones; 80% to 90% of them occurred a single time. The ten biggest clones cover 4.2% of the sample. The starting material was peripheral blood, obtained on day 0 of MenACWY control vaccination. The receptors were sampled from an adult in good health.

A few counts support this clone. The rearrangement joins TRBV6-6 to TRBJ1-2, with TRBD1 matching 9 bases. CDR1 is MNHNY, CDR2 SVGAGI, per germline (reference sequence). The CDR3 covers 13 residues. V lost 5 bases, J lost 7 bases, and 5 bases stayed unmatched. The CDR3 bases are TGTGCCAGCAGTCCACAGGGGGCGAGTGGCTACACCTTC. It codes for CASSPQGASGYTF.

V and J are TRBV30 and TRBJ2-3; the D is unclear. Germline CDR1 is GTSNPN and CDR2 is SVGIG (reference sequence). V lost 1 base to trimming and J lost 6 bases, with 8 bases between them. CDR3 size: 12 residues. The CDR3 is CAWSGGRDTQYF. For the CDR3, the DNA is TGTGCCTGGAGTGGAGGTAGGGATACGCAGTATTTT.

The gene calls are TRBV5-5 and TRBJ1-3; tentative D call: TRBD1 (6 bases). Per germline, CDR1 SGHKS and CDR2 YYEKEE (reference sequence). The CDR3 covers 15 residues. Trimming removed 2 bases from V and 0 bases from J, with 9 bases in between. The CDR3 reads CASSLGGFSGNTIYF. DNA of the CDR3: TGTGCCAGCAGCTTAGGGGGTTTCTCTGGAAACACCATATATTTT.

The V call is TRBV12-3 or TRBV12-4, the J call TRBJ2-5, with a weak D call TRBD1 (6 bases). V was shortened by 2 bases and J by 6 bases, with 10 bases between the two germline ends. The CDR3 totals 13 residues. The CDR3 DNA reads TGTGCCAGCAGTTTAAACAGGGCCCAGACCCAGTACTTC. Its protein product is CASSLNRAQTQYF.

The V and J genes are TRBV5-5 and TRBJ2-7, with a possible D match to TRBD2 (5 bases). V lost 0 bases and J lost 3, with 13 bases in between. Germline V lookup: CDR1 SGHKS, CDR2 YYEKEE (reference sequence). This CDR3 spans 15 amino acids. As DNA, the CDR3 is TGTGCCAGCAGCTTGGTACCGACTACCGACTACGAGCAGTACTTC. It is translated as CASSLVPTTDYEQYF.

The chain joins TRBV29-1 to TRBJ1-2; D gene uncertain. The CDR3 runs 12 residues. The V gene lost 2 bases and the J gene lost 6 bases, with 10 bases spanning the gap. Germline V gives CDR1 SQVTM, CDR2 ANQGSEA. The CDR3 is CSVELAGNGYTF. CDR3 DNA sequence: TGCAGCGTTGAACTCGCCGGGAATGGCTACACCTTC.

The chain recombines TRBV11-2 with TRBJ2-3; D ambiguous. This CDR3 has 15 residues. Trimming left V 5 bases short and J 1 base short, with 13 bases between. CDR1 is SGHAT, CDR2 FQNNGV, per germline. The CDR3 reads CASSHGNSGTDTQYF. CDR3 sequence (DNA): TGTGCCAGCAGCCACGGAAACTCTGGCACAGATACGCAGTATTTT.

The chain joins TRBV12-5 to TRBJ1-6; D remains unclear. The V end lost 1 base, the J end lost 7 bases, and 8 bases lay between the germline ends. The germline V gene has CDR1 LGHNT and CDR2 FRNRAP. The CDR3 is 14 residues long. CDR3 nucleotide sequence: TGTGCTAGTGGTTTGGGGGGAACGAATTCACCCCTCCACTTT. This encodes CASGLGGTNSPLHF.

V is TRBV7-8 and J is TRBJ2-3; 7 positions match TRBD1. Germline V gives CDR1 SGHVS, CDR2 FQNEAQ. J gave up 6 bases and V 5 bases, and 2 bases lay outside the gene matches. This CDR3 contains 12 residues. The CDR3 sequence: CASSRQGDTQYF. Here the CDR3 DNA reads TGTGCCAGCAGCCGACAGGGCGATACGCAGTATTTT.

This clone was picked up one time. The chain links TRBV5-4 to TRBJ1-2; 7 bases are a match to TRBD1. The germline V gene has CDR1 SGHNT and CDR2 YYREEE (reference sequence). Trimming took 4 bases from V and 4 from J; bases not matched to a gene: 13. This CDR3 has 16 residues. CDR3: CASSRRDSGAGYGYTF. The CDR3 coding sequence is TGTGCCAGCAGCCGACGGGACAGCGGGGCGGGCTATGGCTACACCTTC.

The V and J genes are TRBV27 and TRBJ2-7; 7 nucleotides line up with TRBD1. The germline V gene encodes CDR1 MNHEY and CDR2 SMNVEV (reference sequence). The length of the CDR3 is 16 residues. With V trimmed by 2 bases and J by 3 bases, 10 bases remained unmatched. The CDR3 DNA reads TGTGCCAGCAGTTTACAAGTAGGGGGCACGATCTACGAGCAGTACTTC. Translating gives CASSLQVGGTIYEQYF.